There are a few counts of the clone carrying this T cell receptor beta chain. Its specificity is not known. The entry originates in a study of neurological immune-mediated disorders. Study outcomes and limitations: The greatest TCR clonal expansion occurred in HTLV-1-associated myelopathy and the least in multiple sclerosis, which fell below healthy controls. Repertoires from 18 of 34 multiple sclerosis patients grouped phylogenetically into a related-CDR3 cluster, suggesting a possible signature.

The V end lost 0 bases, the J end lost 5 bases, and 7 bases lay between the germline ends. The CDR3 runs to 14 residues. From germline, CDR1 is LGHDT and CDR2 YNNKEL (reference sequence). TCRdb processed the 5' RACE reads anew with MiXCR; each CDR3 protein has one entry. The sample lists tens of thousands of distinct CDR3 sequences, 3.5% to 5.5% occurring once. Stored at -80 C, 2 million PBMCs were the source of the unsorted libraries. The clonotype comes from a woman aged 60-70 years with multiple sclerosis. The sequenced sample was PBMCs. The chain couples TRBV3-1 to TRBJ2-2, with D maybe TRBD2 (5 bases). In nucleotides, the CDR3 is TGTGCCAGCAGCCAAGATCCGGGGACCGGGGAGCTGTTTTTT. It yields the protein CASSQDPGTGELFF.